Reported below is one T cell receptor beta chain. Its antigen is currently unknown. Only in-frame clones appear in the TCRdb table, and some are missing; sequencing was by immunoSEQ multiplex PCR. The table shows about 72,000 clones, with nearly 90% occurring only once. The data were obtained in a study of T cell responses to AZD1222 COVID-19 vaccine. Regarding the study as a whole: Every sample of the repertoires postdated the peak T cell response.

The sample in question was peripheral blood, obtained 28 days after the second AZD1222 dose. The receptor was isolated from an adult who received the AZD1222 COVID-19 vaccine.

The CDR3 is CASSVGLPQNTEAFF. CDR3 DNA sequence: TGTGCCAGCAGCGTAGGGCTACCACAGAACACTGAAGCTTTCTTT. The rearrangement uses TRBV9 and TRBJ1-1; D not resolved. Germline V gene data show CDR1 as SGDLS and CDR2 as YYNGEE. V lost 0 bases and J 1 base, leaving 10 bases between the germline ends. The CDR3 runs 15 residues.